This T cell receptor beta chain was found in a study of blood T cell repertoires in COVID-19. About the study: Samples taken during acute and convalescent COVID-19 were collected in the United States, Italy and Spain. T cells, B-cell-depleted T cells, or PBMCs provided the cDNA or gDNA that served as material.

Original handling: Reference gene primer amplification yielded estimated nucleated cell counts. The method was immunoSEQ multiplex PCR; TCRdb's version includes in-frame clones alone and lacks a portion of them. The V and J calls and the clone size are those of that table, but D and trimming were determined from the DNA. This sample has 130,000 or so clones, with roughly 84% found just once. There are 14 residues in the CDR3. Looked up from germline, CDR1 is MNHNY and CDR2 is SVGAGI (reference sequence). V dropped 6 bases and J dropped 12; count of bases not matched to a gene: 15. What was sequenced was peripheral blood. The chain recombines TRBV6-6 with TRBJ1-2; TRBD1 matches 8 bases. The sequence was obtained from a woman older than 75 with acute or convalescent COVID-19. This CDR3 reads CASRQLGTGNADTF. CDR3 sequence (DNA): TGTGCCAGCAGGCAACTTGGGACAGGCAACGCGGACACCTTC.